This entry features one T cell receptor (beta chain) sequence. Donation came from healthy Caucasian individuals in Russia who were aged roughly 6 to 95. It was around 10 milliliters of peripheral blood that were drawn from each donor. The sample is drawn from a study of blood T cells in healthy people across ages. The CDR3 loop spans 14 amino acids. Per germline, CDR1 MDHEN and CDR2 SYDVKM. V was clipped by 8 bases and J by 6 bases; unmatched bases: 12. A J-beta primer mix and a sample-barcoded 5' primer were used in a second PCR of about 7 to 12 cycles. Every cDNA was tagged by a template-switch adaptor with 12 random nucleotides. Sequencing yielded, for each sample, at least 3 million paired-end reads carrying CDR3. TCRdb re-called the 5' RACE reads with MiXCR, one entry per CDR3 protein. This sample has 800,000 to 950,000 distinct CDR3 sequences; 40% to 60% occur once, and the top ten carry 13%.

The sequenced sample consisted of blood. This clonotype originated in a man aged 25 to 45 in good health. The rearrangement links TRBV28 to TRBJ2-7, with 8 bases lining up with TRBD2. The CDR3 nucleotides are TGTGCCAGCGCAAACGGGGGACTAGAAGCCGAGCAGTACTTC. It encodes CASANGGLEAEQYF.